The sequence of this T cell receptor (beta chain) was determined in a study of T cells in Graves' hyperthyroidism and ophthalmopathy. Per the germline V gene, CDR1 is LGHDT and CDR2 is YNNKEL (reference sequence). Trimming shortened V by 0 bases and J by 2 bases, and 10 bases separated the two germline ends. This CDR3 has 15 amino acids. The source material, RNA transcripts, was used to amplify TCR beta CDR3 regions. With the HTBI primer set, the TCR CDR3 went through a first round of RT-PCR. Each CDR3 protein is one row after TCRdb ran MiXCR on the multiplex PCR reads. This table holds roughly 400,000 distinct CDR3 sequences, around 25% found once. This clonotype was observed at least ten times. Hyperthyroidism of Graves' type that showed no ophthalmopathy progression within 18 months was stable. For the diagnoses, clinical symptoms, serum thyroxine and TRAb, thyroid ultrasound and orbital computed tomography were used.

This TCR was recovered from a man between 45 and 60 years old with Graves' hyperthyroidism. This chain links TRBV3-1 with TRBJ1-1; D is undetermined. Source material: blood. The CDR3 spells CASSQDTGSNTEAFF. As DNA, the CDR3 is TGTGCCAGCAGCCAAGACACGGGTAGTAACACTGAAGCTTTCTTT.